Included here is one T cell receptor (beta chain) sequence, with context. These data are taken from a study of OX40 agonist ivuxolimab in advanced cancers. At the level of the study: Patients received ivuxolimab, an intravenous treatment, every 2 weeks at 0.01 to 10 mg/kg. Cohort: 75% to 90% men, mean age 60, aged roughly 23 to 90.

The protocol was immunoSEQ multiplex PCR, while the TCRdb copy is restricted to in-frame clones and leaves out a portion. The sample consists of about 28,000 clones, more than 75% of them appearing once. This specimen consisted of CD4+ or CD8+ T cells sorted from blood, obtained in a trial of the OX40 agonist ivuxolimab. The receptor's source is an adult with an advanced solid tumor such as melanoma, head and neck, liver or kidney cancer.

CDR3 sequence: CASSPSTSGSYEQYF. As DNA, the CDR3 is TGTGCCAGCAGTCCCTCTACTAGCGGCTCCTACGAGCAGTACTTC. J is TRBJ2-7 and V is TRBV27; 8 nucleotides agree with TRBD2. V was pared by 5 bases and J by 0 bases, with 6 bases of the junction left unmatched. The CDR3 contains 15 residues. Germline CDR1 reads MNHEY; CDR2 reads SMNVEV (reference sequence).